The 24 T cell receptor beta chains below were found in one sample sequenced in a study of long-term antiretroviral therapy in people with HIV. Researchers report immunoSEQ v3.0 was run at survey level. The assay was immunoSEQ multiplex PCR, and TCRdb's table has in-frame clones only and misses some. Altogether about 14,000 clones are present, 88% being singletons, with the ten largest covering approximately 10%. Material: unsorted PBMCs, obtained 6.2 years after starting antiretroviral therapy. The receptors originated from a man aged 35 to 55 with HIV.

The chain is built from TRBV7-2 and TRBJ2-5; D may be TRBD1 (5 bases). The CDR3 is 15 amino acids. Trimming stripped 2 bases from V and 2 bases from J, with 12 bases between. Germline V lookup: CDR1 SGHTA, CDR2 FQGNSA. CDR3 sequence: CASSLNLRQQETQYF. The CDR3, as DNA: TGTGCCAGCAGCTTAAATTTGAGACAGCAAGAGACCCAGTACTTC.

The rearrangement joins TRBV6-6 to TRBJ2-7; tentatively, D is TRBD1 (6 bases). CDR1 MNHNY and CDR2 SVGAGI come from the germline V gene (reference sequence). V lost 10 bases and J 2 bases, leaving 18 bases between the germline ends. The CDR3 has 14 amino acids. This CDR3 reads CATLTRTGTYEQYF. The CDR3, as DNA: TGTGCCACCCTGACAAGAACAGGGACCTACGAGCAGTACTTC.

The J gene is TRBJ2-1, the V gene TRBV5-1, with D perhaps matching TRBD2 (6 bases). Germline V gene data show CDR1 as SGHRS and CDR2 as YFSETQ. V lost 7 bases to trimming and J lost 9 bases, with 14 bases between them. CDR3 size: 12 residues. The CDR3 is CASRGEFGEQFF. The CDR3, as DNA: TGCGCCAGCCGCGGGGAGTTTGGTGAGCAGTTCTTC.

V gene TRBV4-1 combines with J gene TRBJ2-3; a possible D gene is TRBD2 (6 bases). Germline loops: CDR1 MGHRA, CDR2 YSYEKL. This CDR3 spans 16 amino acids. V was clipped by 3 bases and J by 2 bases, with 15 bases between them. The CDR3: CASSHPGGTDTDTQYF. In DNA form, the CDR3 reads TGCGCCAGCAGCCATCCCGGAGGGACCGACACAGATACGCAGTATTTT.

The genes are TRBV28 and TRBJ2-5, with 10 nucleotides matching TRBD1. This CDR3 region has 17 residues. Germline V gene lookup returns CDR1 MDHEN and CDR2 SYDVKM. Unmatched junction bases numbered 14, after V lost 7 bases and J lost 3 bases. The CDR3 nucleotides are TGTGCCAGCACCCTATTGGGGTACGGGACAGGGGAAGAGACCCAGTACTTC. It codes for CASTLLGYGTGEETQYF.

The chain combines TRBV6-6 with TRBJ2-6; 7 bases align to TRBD1. The CDR3 has 16 amino acids. With V trimmed by 7 bases and J by 2 bases, 8 bases remained unmatched. Germline values: CDR1 MNHNY, CDR2 SVGAGI (reference sequence). CDR3 nucleotides: TGTGCCAGCACCGGGACAGATGAGCCTGGGGCCAACGTCCTGACTTTC. Protein: CASTGTDEPGANVLTF.

The chain has TRBV18 and TRBJ2-4, with TRBD1 identical over 9 bases. Germline V gene data show CDR1 as KGHSH and CDR2 as LQKENI. This CDR3 contains 13 residues. V shed 4 bases, J shed 7 bases, and the junction held 2 bases outside the gene matches. The CDR3 is CASSLDRGNIQYF. The CDR3 bases are TGTGCCAGCTCACTCGACAGGGGGAACATTCAGTACTTC.

The sample holds a few counts of this clone. The chain is built from TRBV27 and TRBJ2-1; D is unresolved. Germline V gene sequence: CDR1 MNHEY, CDR2 SMNVEV (reference sequence). V lost 2 bases, J lost 1 base, and 3 bases lay in between. The CDR3 spans 13 residues. The CDR3 DNA follows: TGTGCCAGCAGTTTAGCATCCTACAATGAGCAGTTCTTC. Translated: CASSLASYNEQFF.

This rearrangement joins TRBV28 to TRBJ1-1; D not certain. Germline V CDR1 and CDR2: MDHEN, SYDVKM. Trimming shortened V by 1 base and J by 0 bases, and 15 bases separated the two germline ends. CDR3 length equals 17 residues. CDR3 sequence (DNA): TGTGCCAGCAGTTTATCTCTATTACGGGCGATGAACACTGAAGCTTTCTTT. Encoded protein: CASSLSLLRAMNTEAFF.

The chain links TRBV4-3 to TRBJ1-2; possibly TRBD1 for D (5 bases). CDR1 and CDR2 from the germline V gene are LGHNA and YSLEER. Trimming took 0 bases from V and 3 from J, leaving 11 bases between them. The CDR3 contains 15 residues. CDR3 nucleotide sequence: TGCGCCAGCAGCCAAGATTTTGCGGGACACTATGGCTACACCTTC. Residues: CASSQDFAGHYGYTF.

The V and J genes are TRBV27 and TRBJ1-3; perhaps TRBD1 as D (6 bases). CDR3 length equals 14 residues. V lost 3 bases and J lost 2, with 8 bases in between. Germline loops: CDR1 MNHEY, CDR2 SMNVEV (reference sequence). Here the CDR3 DNA reads TGTGCCAGCAGTTTTGCAGGGGCTGGAAACACCATATATTTT. Residues: CASSFAGAGNTIYF.

The chain carries TRBV5-6 and TRBJ2-5; no firm D call. The germline gives CDR1 SGHDT, CDR2 YYEEEE. This CDR3 is built from 11 residues. Deletions cut 1 base from V and 4 bases from J, with 2 bases between. The CDR3 DNA is TGTGCCAGCAGCTTGTTAGAGACCCAGTACTTC. This gives the protein CASSLLETQYF.

This clone was found once. This chain joins TRBV7-8 and TRBJ2-7; D gene unclear. CDR1 is SGHVS, CDR2 FQNEAQ, per germline. The CDR3 spans 11 residues. Trimming removed 8 bases at V and 6 bases at J, with 11 bases between. The CDR3 nucleotides read TGTGCCAGCTCATTGCGTCTCGAGCAGTACTTC. This sequence encodes CASSLRLEQYF.

This clone appeared a few times. V gene TRBV19 combines with J gene TRBJ2-7; D is undetermined. The CDR3 spans 13 residues. Per germline, CDR1 LNHDA and CDR2 SQIVND (reference sequence). Between the trimmed V and J ends, which lost 10 bases and 6 bases, there was a span of 19 bases. In nucleotides, the CDR3 is TGTGCCACGGGTGGGAAGGGTCCACGCGAGCAGTACTTC. Protein: CATGGKGPREQYF.

The rearrangement links TRBV6-1 to TRBJ1-5, with D possibly TRBD1 on 6 matching bases. The CDR3 covers 13 residues. Germline CDR1 and CDR2: MNHNS and SASEGT. The V end was cut by 4 bases, the J end by 7 bases, with 11 bases between. The DNA of the CDR3 is TGTGCCAGCAGTGCCACTGACAGGCAGCCCCAGCATTTT. Protein sequence: CASSATDRQPQHF.

This chain connects TRBV7-2 to TRBJ2-1; TRBD1 matches at 12 bases. Germline V gives CDR1 SGHTA, CDR2 FQGNSA. The CDR3 runs 15 residues. J gave up 7 bases and V 5 bases, and 6 bases lay outside the gene matches. The CDR3 reads CASSPGQGAMNEQFF. CDR3 DNA sequence: TGTGCCAGCAGCCCGGGACAGGGGGCGATGAATGAGCAGTTCTTC.

The genes are TRBV9 and TRBJ2-5, with a possible D match to TRBD2 (6 bases). The CDR3 length is 17 residues. Deletions cut 4 bases from V and 2 bases from J, with 21 bases between. Germline-derived CDR1 and CDR2 are SGDLS and YYNGEE. In DNA form, the CDR3 reads TGTGCCAGCAGCCCTATGCGAGGGACTTACCTTCAAGAGACCCAGTACTTC. It codes for CASSPMRGTYLQETQYF.

The chain links TRBV7-3 to TRBJ2-2; no reliable D call. The V gene's germline CDR1 is SGHTA and CDR2 FQGTGA. Trimming stripped 2 bases from V and 2 bases from J, with 6 bases between. This CDR3 is 14 amino acids long. The CDR3 sequence is CASSLAVNTGELFF. The DNA for the CDR3 is TGTGCCAGCAGCTTAGCGGTCAACACCGGGGAGCTGTTTTTT.

The chain has TRBV7-6 and TRBJ1-3, with unresolved D. The CDR3 length is 16 residues. Trimming cost V 4 bases and J 0 bases, with 13 bases left between them. Germline V lookup: CDR1 SGHVS, CDR2 FNYEAQ. The CDR3 DNA reads TGTGCCAGCAGCTCCAACGGTGGGTTCTCTGGAAACACCATATATTTT. It is translated as CASSSNGGFSGNTIYF.

In its sample, this clone was seen a few times. Other DNA variants within this sample encode the same CDR3. The V and J genes are TRBV27 and TRBJ2-1, with unresolved D. Trimming took off 5 bases at V and 7 bases at J, with 9 bases between the two ends. The length of the CDR3 is 12 residues. The V gene's germline CDR1 is MNHEY and CDR2 SMNVEV (reference sequence). CDR3 in DNA: TGTGCCAGCAGTAAGGGTTCTAATGAGCAGTTCTTC. Its protein product is CASSKGSNEQFF.

This sequence joins TRBV6-4 and TRBJ2-3, with 9 bases that match TRBD2. Germline CDR1 and CDR2: MRHNA and SNTAGT. V gave up 3 bases and J gave up 4 bases; unmatched junction bases: 5. This CDR3 comprises 15 residues. Here the CDR3 reads CASSDGGRASDTQYF. DNA of the CDR3: TGTGCCAGCAGTGATGGCGGGAGGGCCTCAGATACGCAGTATTTT.

This sequence joins TRBV6-1 and TRBJ2-3, with TRBD1 matching over 10 bases. V was pared by 4 bases and J by 3 bases, with 1 base of the junction left unmatched. Germline-derived CDR1 and CDR2 are MNHNS and SASEGT. The CDR3 extends over 14 amino acids. CDR3 in DNA: TGTGCCAGCAGTGGGACAGGGGGAACAGATACGCAGTATTTT. It yields the protein CASSGTGGTDTQYF.

This chain joins TRBV7-8 and TRBJ2-7; tentative D call: TRBD1 (6 bases). Germline CDR1 is SGHVS and CDR2 is FQNEAQ. The V gene lost 5 bases and the J gene lost 5 bases, with 16 bases spanning the gap. CDR3 length: 14 residues. CDR3 sequence reads: CASSPGTRLHEQYF. DNA for the CDR3: TGTGCCAGCAGCCCCGGGACAAGGCTCCACGAGCAGTACTTC.

This clone has just a few counts. The chain combines TRBV2 with TRBJ1-3; perhaps TRBD1 as D (5 bases). Germline-derived CDR1 and CDR2 are SNHLY and FYNNEI. The CDR3 sequence is 14 residues long. Trimming removed 7 bases at V and 0 bases at J, with 10 bases between. The CDR3 reads CASTGVYSGNTIYF. In DNA, the CDR3 is TGTGCCAGCACGGGGGTATACTCTGGAAACACCATATATTTT.